This T cell receptor (beta chain) was documented in a study of blood T cell repertoires in COVID-19. Background on the study: Specimens from acute and convalescent COVID-19 originated in the United States, Italy and Spain. The analysed material was cDNA or gDNA that came from T cells, B-cell-depleted T cells, or PBMCs.

This CDR3 is built from 13 residues. V dropped 4 bases and J dropped 9 bases, with 16 bases sitting between them. The germline V gene has CDR1 SGHRS and CDR2 YFSETQ. Original processing notes: Reference gene primers were amplified, and this amplification served to estimate nucleated cell counts. The repertoire was sequenced with immunoSEQ multiplex PCR; TCRdb's copy has only in-frame clones and lacks some. D and trimming were read from the DNA, whereas the V and J calls and clone size are those reported in that table. This repertoire shows some 230,000 clones, about 81% found once; its top ten account for over 7%. One Seattle source followed patients from active infection through their disease course.

This sequence originates from a woman over 75 with COVID-19, enrolled during active disease. The rearrangement uses TRBV5-1 and TRBJ2-5; possibly TRBD1 for D (6 bases). The sample was peripheral blood. CDR3 residues: CASSLDSNMAQYF. The CDR3 DNA reads TGCGCCAGCAGCCTGGACAGCAATATGGCCCAGTACTTC. Full variable domain (rest looked up from reference TRBV5-1 and TRBJ2-5): KAGVTQTPRYLIKTRGQQVTLSCSPISGHRSVSWYQQTPGQGLQFLFEYFSETQRNKGNFPGRFSGRQFSNSRSEMNVSTLELGDSALYLCASSLDSNMAQYFGPGTRLLVL.